Below, 13 T cell receptor beta chains from the same sample are listed, as sequenced in a study of blood T cell repertoires in COVID-19. Clones were sequenced by immunoSEQ multiplex PCR, and TCRdb holds only the in-frame ones, with some missing. The repertoire holds about 380,000 clones, with about 88% as singletons. What was sequenced was PBMCs or T cells enriched from blood (not recorded which). Receptors were obtained from a woman between 18 and 29 years old who had recovered from COVID-19.

This clone was observed once. This CDR3 is also generated by other DNA sequences in the sample. This chain links TRBV5-6 with TRBJ2-7, with D possibly matching TRBD1 (5 bases). The CDR3 sequence is 11 residues long. Between the trimmed V and J ends, which lost 2 bases and 6 bases, there was a span of 6 bases. Germline V gene lookup returns CDR1 SGHDT and CDR2 YYEEEE. CDR3 amino acids: CASSLRGEQYF. As DNA, the CDR3 is TGTGCCAGCAGCTTAAGGGGCGAGCAGTACTTC. The complete variable domain, with remaining parts taken from reference TRBV5-6 and TRBJ2-7, reads DAGVTQSPTHLIKTRGQQVTLRCSPKSGHDTVSWYQQALGQGPQFIFQYYEEEERQRGNFPDRFSGHQFPNYSSELNVNALLLGDSALYLCASSLRGEQYFGPGTRLTVT.

The chain couples TRBV7-6 to TRBJ2-2, with D possibly TRBD2 on 6 matching bases. V lost 6 bases, J lost 1 base, and 15 bases lay in between. Germline V gives CDR1 SGHVS, CDR2 FNYEAQ. The CDR3 extends over 16 amino acids. CDR3 DNA sequence: TGTGCCAGCAGAGCGGGTCCCCAAGAGAACACCGGGGAGCTGTTTTTT. It is translated as CASRAGPQENTGELFF.

The chain has TRBV30 and TRBJ1-2, with D uncertain. The CDR3 sequence is 12 residues long. Germline lookup yields CDR1 GTSNPN and CDR2 SVGIG (reference sequence). The V end was cut by 0 bases, the J end by 3 bases, with 5 bases between. CDR3 DNA sequence: TGTGCCTGGAGTGTTTATTACTATGGCTACACCTTC. Residues: CAWSVYYYGYTF.

The chain recombines TRBV21-1 with TRBJ1-4; the table's D call, TRBD1, has no DNA check behind it. TRBV21-1 constitutes a pseudogene. The CDR3 extends over 15 amino acids. CDR3 sequence: CASSRQGATNEKLFF. The DNA of the CDR3 is TGTGCCAGCAGCAGACAGGGGGCCACTAATGAAAAACTGTTTTTT.

CDR3 sequence reads: CASIRRAGGYGYTF. Written as DNA, the CDR3 is TGTGCCAGTATCCGGAGGGCAGGGGGCTATGGCTACACCTTC. The chain carries TRBV19 and TRBJ1-2; 7 bases align to TRBD1. CDR3 length: 14 residues. The junction had 9 bases not matched to a gene; V was cut back by 7 bases and J by 4 bases. The germline V gene has CDR1 LNHDA and CDR2 SQIVND (reference sequence).

The rearrangement joins TRBV28 to TRBJ1-4, with a possible D match to TRBD1 (5 bases). There are 16 residues in the CDR3. Germline CDR1 reads MDHEN; CDR2 reads SYDVKM. V dropped 1 base and J dropped 2 bases, with 11 bases sitting between them. CDR3 DNA sequence: TGTGCCAGCAGTTTATCGGGGGAGGGCACTAATGAAAAACTGTTTTTT. Translated: CASSLSGEGTNEKLFF. Complete variable domain (other parts from reference TRBV28 and TRBJ1-4): DVKVTQSSRYLVKRTGEKVFLECVQDMDHENMFWYRQDPGLGLRLIYFSYDVKMKEKGDIPEGYSVSREKKERFSLILESASTNQTSMYLCASSLSGEGTNEKLFFGSGTQLSVL.

The V gene is TRBV6-5, the J gene TRBJ2-2; 7 bases line up with TRBD2. The CDR3 loop spans 14 amino acids. The V gene end was trimmed by 6 bases and the J gene end by 5 bases; junction bases not matched to a gene: 6. Germline V gene lookup returns CDR1 MNHEY and CDR2 SVGAGI. CDR3 sequence reads: CASRLGEGTGELFF. In nucleotides, the CDR3 is TGTGCCAGCAGGTTGGGGGAGGGGACCGGGGAGCTGTTTTTT.

The chain recombines TRBV3-1 (or the pseudogene TRBV3-2) with TRBJ1-2, with D possibly TRBD1 on 6 matching bases. Germline assignment: CDR1 LGHDT and CDR2 YNNKEL (reference sequence). V was pared by 1 base and J by 10 bases, with 10 bases between. The CDR3 is made up of 12 amino acids. CDR3 in DNA: TGTGCCAGCAGCCAAGCGACAGGAGCCTACACCTTC. Its protein is CASSQATGAYTF.

The V gene is TRBV6-2 or TRBV6-3, the J gene TRBJ1-1; D is unclear. This CDR3 contains 14 residues. Germline V gives CDR1 MNHEY, CDR2 SVGEGT. V was shortened by 2 bases and J by 0 bases, with 7 bases between the two germline ends. In nucleotides, the CDR3 is TGTGCCAGCAGTTACCGAGGGTTGAACACTGAAGCTTTCTTT. This encodes CASSYRGLNTEAFF.

The chain carries TRBV27 and TRBJ2-7, with 9 bases that match TRBD1. CDR3 size: 14 residues. Losses at the gene ends were 5 bases for V and 4 bases for J; bases not matched to a gene: 6. From germline, CDR1 is MNHEY and CDR2 SMNVEV (reference sequence). The CDR3 loop is CASSPWDRAYEQYF. Written as DNA, the CDR3 is TGTGCCAGCAGTCCCTGGGACAGGGCGTACGAGCAGTACTTC.

This chain links TRBV2 with TRBJ1-2; 8 positions agree with TRBD1. The CDR3 spans 19 residues. Germline V gives CDR1 SNHLY, CDR2 FYNNEI. J lost 3 bases, V lost 6 bases, and 21 bases had no gene match. The CDR3 nucleotides are TGTGCCAGCAGGGAAACTATACTCGGGACAGGCCAGGAGGACTATGGCTACACCTTC. Its translation: CASRETILGTGQEDYGYTF.

The V and J genes are TRBV5-1 and TRBJ1-1, with a tentative D call TRBD1 (5 bases). CDR1 and CDR2 (germline): SGHRS, YFSETQ. This CDR3 is 17 amino acids long. V lost 0 bases and J 10 bases, leaving 25 bases between the germline ends. This chain's CDR3 is CASSLEVMGTPSRGAFF. Written as DNA, the CDR3 is TGCGCCAGCAGCTTGGAGGTTATGGGGACTCCTTCACGTGGAGCTTTCTTT.

CDR3 nucleotides: TGCAGCGTTGCATTCGGGACAGTCAATTCACCCCTCCACTTT. It specifies CSVAFGTVNSPLHF. The chain carries TRBV29-1 and TRBJ1-6; 7 bases line up with TRBD1. The ends lost 4 bases at V and 7 bases at J; junction bases unmatched: 7. CDR1 and CDR2 from the germline V gene are SQVTM and ANQGSEA. The CDR3 is 14 residues long.